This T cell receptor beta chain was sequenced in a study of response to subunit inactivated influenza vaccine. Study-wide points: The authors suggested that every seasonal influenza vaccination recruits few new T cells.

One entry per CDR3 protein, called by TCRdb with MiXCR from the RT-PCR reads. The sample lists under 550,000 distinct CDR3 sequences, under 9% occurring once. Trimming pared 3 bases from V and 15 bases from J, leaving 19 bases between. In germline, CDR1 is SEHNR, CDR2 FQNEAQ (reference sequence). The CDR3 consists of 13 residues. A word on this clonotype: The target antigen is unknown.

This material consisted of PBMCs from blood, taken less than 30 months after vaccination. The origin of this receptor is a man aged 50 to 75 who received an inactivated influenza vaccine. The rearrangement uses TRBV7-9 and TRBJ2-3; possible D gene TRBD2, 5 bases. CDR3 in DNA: TGTGCCAGCAGCTTGGACTCGGCGGTGGGGTTTTATTTT. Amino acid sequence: CASSLDSAVGFYF.